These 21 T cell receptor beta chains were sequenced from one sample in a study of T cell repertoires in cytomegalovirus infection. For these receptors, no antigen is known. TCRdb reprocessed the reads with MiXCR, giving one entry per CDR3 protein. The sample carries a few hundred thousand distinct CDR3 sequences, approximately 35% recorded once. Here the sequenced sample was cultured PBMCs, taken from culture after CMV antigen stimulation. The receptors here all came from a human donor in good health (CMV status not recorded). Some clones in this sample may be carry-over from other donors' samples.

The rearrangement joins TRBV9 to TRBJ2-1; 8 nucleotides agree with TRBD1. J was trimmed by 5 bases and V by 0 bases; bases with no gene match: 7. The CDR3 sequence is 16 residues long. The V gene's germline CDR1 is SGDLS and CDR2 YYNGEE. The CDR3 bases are TGTGCCAGCAGCGTAGCTCGGGGACAGGTAGACAATGAGCAGTTCTTC. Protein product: CASSVARGQVDNEQFF.

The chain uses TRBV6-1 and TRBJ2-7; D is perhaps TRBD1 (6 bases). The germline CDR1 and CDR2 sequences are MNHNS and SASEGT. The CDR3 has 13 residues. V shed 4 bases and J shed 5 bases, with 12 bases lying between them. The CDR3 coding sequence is TGTGCCAGCAGTGCACAGGGTGTCGACGAGCAGTACTTC. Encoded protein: CASSAQGVDEQYF.

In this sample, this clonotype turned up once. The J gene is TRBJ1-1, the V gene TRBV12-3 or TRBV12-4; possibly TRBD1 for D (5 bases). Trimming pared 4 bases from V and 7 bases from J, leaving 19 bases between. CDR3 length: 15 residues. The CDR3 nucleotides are TGTGCCAGCAGTTCACCGGGGGTGGGACCGGTTGAAGCTTTCTTT. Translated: CASSSPGVGPVEAFF.

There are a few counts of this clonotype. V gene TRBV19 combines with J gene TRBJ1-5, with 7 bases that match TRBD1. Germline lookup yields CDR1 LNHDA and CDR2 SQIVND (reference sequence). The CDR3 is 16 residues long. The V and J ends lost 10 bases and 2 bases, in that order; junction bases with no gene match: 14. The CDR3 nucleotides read TGTGCCACCTCTCCGTACAGGGGCGACCGCAATCAGCCCCAGCATTTT. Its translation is CATSPYRGDRNQPQHF.

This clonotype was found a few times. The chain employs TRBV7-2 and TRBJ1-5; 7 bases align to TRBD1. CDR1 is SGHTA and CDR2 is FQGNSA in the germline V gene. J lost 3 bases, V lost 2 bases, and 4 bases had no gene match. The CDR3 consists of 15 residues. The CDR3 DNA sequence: TGTGCCAGCAGCTTACGACAGGGCCCCAATCAGCCCCAGCATTTT. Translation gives CASSLRQGPNQPQHF.

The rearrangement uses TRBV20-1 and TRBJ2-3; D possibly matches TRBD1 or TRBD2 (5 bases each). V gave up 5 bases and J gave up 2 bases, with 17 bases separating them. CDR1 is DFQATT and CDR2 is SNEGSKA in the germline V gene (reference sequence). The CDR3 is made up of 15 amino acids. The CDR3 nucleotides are TGCAGTGCTCAACGGCGTGGGGGAGCCACAGATACGCAGTATTTT. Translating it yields CSAQRRGGATDTQYF.

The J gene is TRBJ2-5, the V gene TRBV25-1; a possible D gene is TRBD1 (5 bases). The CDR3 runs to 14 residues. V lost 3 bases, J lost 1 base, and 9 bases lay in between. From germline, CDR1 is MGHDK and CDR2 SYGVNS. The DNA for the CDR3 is TGTGCCAGCAGTGAGGCAGGGTCCCAAGAGACCCAGTACTTC. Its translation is CASSEAGSQETQYF.

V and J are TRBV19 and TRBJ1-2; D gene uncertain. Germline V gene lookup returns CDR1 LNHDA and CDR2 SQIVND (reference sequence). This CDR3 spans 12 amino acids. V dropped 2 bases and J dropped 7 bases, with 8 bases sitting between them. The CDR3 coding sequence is TGTGCCAGTAGTATACAGGACGGTGGCTACACCTTC. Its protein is CASSIQDGGYTF.

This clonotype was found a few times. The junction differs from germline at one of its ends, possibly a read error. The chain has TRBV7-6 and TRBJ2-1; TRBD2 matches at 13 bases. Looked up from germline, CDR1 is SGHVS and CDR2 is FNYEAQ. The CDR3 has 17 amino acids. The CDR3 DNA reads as TGTGCTAGCAGCCAACTAGCGGGAGGGCCGGGGTTAGGGGAGCAGTTCTTC. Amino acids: CASSQLAGGPGLGEQFF.

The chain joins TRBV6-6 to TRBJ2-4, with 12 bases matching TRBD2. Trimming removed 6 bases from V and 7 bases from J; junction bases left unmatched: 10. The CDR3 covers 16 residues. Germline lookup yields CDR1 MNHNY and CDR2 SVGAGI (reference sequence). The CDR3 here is CASRPTTSGSPNIQYF. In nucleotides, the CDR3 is TGTGCCAGCAGACCGACGACTAGCGGGAGTCCGAACATTCAGTACTTC.

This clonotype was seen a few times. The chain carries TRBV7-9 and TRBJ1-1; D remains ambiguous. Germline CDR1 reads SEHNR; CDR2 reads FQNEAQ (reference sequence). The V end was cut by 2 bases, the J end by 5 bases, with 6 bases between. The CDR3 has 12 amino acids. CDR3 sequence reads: CASSLLETEAFF. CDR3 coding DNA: TGTGCCAGCAGCTTATTGGAAACTGAAGCTTTCTTT.

The CDR3 coding sequence is TGTGCCAGCAGCCTCCCAAGCTCTAGCGGGGCGACCTACGAGCAGTACTTC. Translated: CASSLPSSSGATYEQYF. The chain uses TRBV7-4 and TRBJ2-7; 9 bases fit TRBD2. Per the germline V gene, CDR1 is SGHVT and CDR2 is SQSDAQ. Germline trimming cut 5 bases from V and 2 bases from J; bases unmatched to any gene: 13. The CDR3 is 17 amino acids.

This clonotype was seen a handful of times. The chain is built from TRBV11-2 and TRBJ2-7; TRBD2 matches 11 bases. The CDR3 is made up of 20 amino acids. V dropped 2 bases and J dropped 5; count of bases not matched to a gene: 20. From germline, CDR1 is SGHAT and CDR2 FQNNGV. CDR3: CASSLRQGLAEIALQNEQYF. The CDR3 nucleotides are TGTGCCAGCAGCTTACGGCAGGGACTAGCGGAAATCGCTCTCCAGAACGAGCAGTACTTC.

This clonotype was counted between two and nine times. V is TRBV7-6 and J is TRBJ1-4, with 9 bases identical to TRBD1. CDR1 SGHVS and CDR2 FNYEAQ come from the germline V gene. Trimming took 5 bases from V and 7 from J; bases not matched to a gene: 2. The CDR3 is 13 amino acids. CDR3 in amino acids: CASSEDRGEKLFF. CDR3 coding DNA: TGTGCCAGCAGCGAGGACAGGGGTGAAAAACTGTTTTTT.

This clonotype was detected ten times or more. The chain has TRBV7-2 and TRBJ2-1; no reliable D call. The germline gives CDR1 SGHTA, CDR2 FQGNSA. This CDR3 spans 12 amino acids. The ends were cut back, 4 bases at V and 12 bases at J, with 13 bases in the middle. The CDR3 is CASSYGPRWQFF. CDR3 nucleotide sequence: TGTGCCAGCAGCTATGGTCCTAGGTGGCAGTTCTTC.

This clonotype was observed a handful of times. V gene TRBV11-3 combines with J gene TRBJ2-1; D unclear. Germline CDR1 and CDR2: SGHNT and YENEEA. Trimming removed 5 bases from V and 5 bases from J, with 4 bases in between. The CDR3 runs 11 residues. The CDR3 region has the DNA TGTGCCAGCAGCCGAGACAATGAGCAGTTCTTC. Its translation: CASSRDNEQFF.

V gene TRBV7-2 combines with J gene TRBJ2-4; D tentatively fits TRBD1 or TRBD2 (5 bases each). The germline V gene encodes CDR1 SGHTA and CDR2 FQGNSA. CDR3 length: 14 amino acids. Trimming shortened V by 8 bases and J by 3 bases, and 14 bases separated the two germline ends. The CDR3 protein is CASVQGGGKNIQYF. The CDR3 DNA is TGTGCCAGCGTTCAGGGTGGGGGCAAAAACATTCAGTACTTC.

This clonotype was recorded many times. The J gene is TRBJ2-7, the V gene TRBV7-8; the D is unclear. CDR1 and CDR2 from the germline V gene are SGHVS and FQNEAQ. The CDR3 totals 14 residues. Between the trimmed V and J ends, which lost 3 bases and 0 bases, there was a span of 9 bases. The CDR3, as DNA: TGTGCCAGCAGCTTTGGCGAAAACTCCTACGAGCAGTACTTC. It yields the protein CASSFGENSYEQYF.

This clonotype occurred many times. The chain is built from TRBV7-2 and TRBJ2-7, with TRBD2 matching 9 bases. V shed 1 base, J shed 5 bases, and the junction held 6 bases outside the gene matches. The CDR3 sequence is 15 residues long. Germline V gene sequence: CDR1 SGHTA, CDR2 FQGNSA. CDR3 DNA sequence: TGTGCCAGCAGCTTAGTCGCGGGAGGGCCCCACGAGCAGTACTTC. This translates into CASSLVAGGPHEQYF.

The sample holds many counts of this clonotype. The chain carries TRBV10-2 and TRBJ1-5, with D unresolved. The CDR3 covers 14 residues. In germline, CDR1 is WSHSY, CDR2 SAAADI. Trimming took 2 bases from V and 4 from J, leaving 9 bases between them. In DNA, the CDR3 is TGCGCCAGCAGTGAGGGCCTTATGAATCAGCCCCAGCATTTT. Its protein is CASSEGLMNQPQHF.

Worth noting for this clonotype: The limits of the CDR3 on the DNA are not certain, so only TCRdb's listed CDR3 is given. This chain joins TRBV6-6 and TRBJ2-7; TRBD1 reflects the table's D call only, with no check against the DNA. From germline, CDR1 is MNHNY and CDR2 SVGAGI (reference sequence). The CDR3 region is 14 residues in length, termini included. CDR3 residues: CASSSSTGGYEQYF.